This T cell receptor (beta chain) stems from a study of cytomegalovirus exposure and HLA in healthy donors. Unrecorded immune exposure was likely among donors, who were nominally healthy when sampled. The PCR employed 60 Vbeta primers together with 13 Jbeta primers. Libraries were prepared by immunoSEQ multiplex PCR; TCRdb keeps only in-frame clonotypes and omits some of them. The sample has some 59,000 clones, approximately 86% seen once; the top ten hold 3% to 3.5%. The sample was PBMCs. The source is a woman aged 18-29 years in good health and CMV-seronegative.

Here the CDR3 DNA reads TGTGCCAGCAGCGAACGGGGAGCAACTAATGAAAAACTGTTTTTT. It translates to CASSERGATNEKLFF. The J gene is TRBJ1-4, the V gene TRBV7-9; no firm D call. The V and J ends lost 5 bases and 0 bases respectively, with 10 bases between them. The CDR3 runs 15 residues. Germline loops: CDR1 SEHNR, CDR2 FQNEAQ (reference sequence).